This T cell receptor (beta chain) originates from a study of shared clonotypes between healthy human individuals (dated by TCRdb to 2020 to 2022). For the wider study: The cohort included a few men and a couple of women between 18 and 49 years of age. For each donor, CD4 naive and CD4 memory were each given three plates, CD8 naive was given two plates, and CD8 memory was given one plate. Libraries were prepared and TCR repertoires were sequenced by different laboratories using diverse techniques, in order to increase sequencing depth and limit assay-specific biases. Leukapheresis yielded between about 0.85 and 10 billion PBMCs per donor. The study deeply sequenced blood TCR repertoires of five healthy adults to estimate repertoire size and the extent of clonotype sharing between individuals.

In regard to this clone: Its cognate antigen has yet to be identified. No qualities accompany the bases; no much larger clone lies one base away.

Summary of the overall study and its limitations: Even with the large sequencing depth, rarefaction of the sorted-subset datasets indicated that sequencing was incomplete. Larger estimated clonotype richness was generally found for naive subsets than for memory subsets. Based on pairwise subsampling, the degree of clonotype sharing among donors was expected to be affected by sequencing depth. Across several donors, about 5% of naive CD4, more than 3% of naive CD8, about 2% of memory CD4, and roughly 0.41% of memory CD8 clonotypes were shared. Clonotypes shared by all four sorted-subset donors showed higher generation probabilities than non-shared clonotypes. Sampling was restricted to blood, and TCR repertoires in tissues likely differ from the TCR repertoires found in blood. The genetic and exposure-history diversity represented was limited by the small number of donors.

The donors were healthy, HIV-negative adults who had no recently reported acute infections or vaccinations. Every donor was a Caucasian adult living in Nashville, Tennessee, USA. CD4+ T cells were enriched by magnetic negative selection; naive cells were then positively selected on CD45RA, and the negative fraction formed the memory subset. Blood was obtained by leukapheresis, after which PBMCs were separated by Ficoll-Histopaque density gradient centrifugation and cryopreserved in liquid nitrogen vapor phase. Purity and quantity of every magnetically sorted T cell population were checked by analytical flow cytometry. Each sorted fraction had its genomic DNA isolated and then quantified by UV absorbance on a Nanodrop 2000c. The CDR3 spans 17 residues, from the cysteine through the phenylalanine. Solely the CDR3 DNA is kept, with 51 bases framed from the first base. From a lookup of the germline V gene, CDR1 and CDR2 are SGHRS and YFSETQ. Ends trimmed: V by 0 bases, J by 8 bases; bases unmatched to a gene: 13.

Using the deep immunoSEQ assay, TCR CDR3 regions were amplified from genomic DNA by multiplex PCR. For each cell subset, the extracted genomic DNA was distributed evenly across all wells of several immunoSEQ 96-well plates, and each plate served as one replicate. For sorted subsets, approximately 210 ng genomic DNA, equal to 30,000 or so T cell genomes, was loaded into each replicate PCR. Purified libraries were quantified with a Qubit 3.0 fluorometer, sized on a Bioanalyzer 2100, and re-quantified with the KAPA Library Quantification kit. Every immunoSEQ 96-well plate was sequenced on a separate single-read 150-cycle Illumina NextSeq 550 flow cell. Concerning the study's data processing: Because the immunoSEQ output included only junctional sequences and no quality scores, the filtering could not be the same as the filtering used for full-length reads. To assign V/J genes and CDR3, sequences were annotated using PyIR, a Python wrapper for IgBLAST v1.9, with IMGT germline references. Reads were filtered out if the reads had weak V/J assignments (E-value above 1e-6), no CDR3, stop codons, out-of-frame junctions, or ambiguous translated residues. V3J clonotypes were defined as sequences sharing the same inferred V gene, J gene, and CDR3 amino acid sequence. To compute the percentage overlap between repertoires, the number of shared unique clonotypes was divided by the size of the smaller repertoire. Repertoire richness was assessed with RTK rarefaction, the Chao1 estimator, and Recon v2.1 estimates of unobserved clonotypes. Generation probabilities for all TCRbeta clonotypes obtained by the gDNA method from a handful of donors were computed using OLGA. The table comes from immuneACCESS by way of TCRdb, which keeps in-frame sequences with V and J called. Part of the clones is missing from these tables; in studies checked, under half for an unresolved V gene and the rest for unknown reasons. V and J calls and clone size are as listed in that table; D and trimming were resolved from the DNA. The sample table holds about 230,000 clones, of which 50% to 80% were seen once. The top ten constitute 11% of the sample.

Material: memory CD4+ T cells sorted from blood. Reading the label with the study, this specimen's cell subset or site is: CD45RA-negative fraction. The chain is encoded by TRBV5-1 joined to TRBJ2-1; a stretch of 8 junction bases matches TRBD2. The sequence was collected from a man under 40 in good health. At the DNA level, the sequence is TGCGCCAGCAGCTTGGCTCCGCGGGAGGCCCCCCCCCATGAGCAGTTCTTC. This gives the protein CASSLAPREAPPHEQFF.